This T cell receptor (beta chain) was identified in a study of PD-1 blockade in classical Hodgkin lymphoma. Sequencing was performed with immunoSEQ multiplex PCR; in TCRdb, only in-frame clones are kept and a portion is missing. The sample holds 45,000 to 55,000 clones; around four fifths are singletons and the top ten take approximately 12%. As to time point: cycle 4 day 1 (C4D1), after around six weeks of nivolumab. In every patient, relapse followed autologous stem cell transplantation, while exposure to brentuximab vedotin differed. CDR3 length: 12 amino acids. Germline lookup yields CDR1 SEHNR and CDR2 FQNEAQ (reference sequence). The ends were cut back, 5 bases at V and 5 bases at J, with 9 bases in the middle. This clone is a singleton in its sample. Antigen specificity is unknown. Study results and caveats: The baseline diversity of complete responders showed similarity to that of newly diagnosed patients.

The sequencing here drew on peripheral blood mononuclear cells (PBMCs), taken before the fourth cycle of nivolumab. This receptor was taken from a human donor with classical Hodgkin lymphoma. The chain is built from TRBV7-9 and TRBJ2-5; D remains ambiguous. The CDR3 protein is CASSPLAETQYF. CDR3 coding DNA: TGTGCCAGCAGCCCTTTGGCCGAGACCCAGTACTTC. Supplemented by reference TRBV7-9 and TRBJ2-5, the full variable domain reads DTGVSQNPRHKITKRGQNVTFRCDPISEHNRLYWYRQTLGQGPEFLTYFQNEAQLEKSRLLSDRFSAERPKGSFSTLEIQRTEQGDSAMYLCASSPLAETQYFGPGTRLLVL.